This entry is about one TCR beta chain. This sample is part of a study of blood T cell repertoires in COVID-19. The table came from immunoSEQ multiplex PCR; TCRdb's copy has only in-frame clones and leaves some out. The table has roughly 170,000 clones, 70% to 90% seen once. The clonotype originates from a man aged 35 to 55 with active or convalescent COVID-19. The sequenced sample consisted of peripheral blood.

CDR3 loop: CATERADTQYF. The CDR3 bases are TGTGCCACCGAGAGGGCAGATACGCAGTATTTT. The chain joins TRBV24-1 to TRBJ2-3; weak D call: TRBD2 (5 bases). The CDR3 has 11 amino acids. The V gene lost 9 bases and the J gene lost 4 bases, with 7 bases spanning the gap. The germline gives CDR1 KGHDR, CDR2 SFDVKD.